Listed below are T cell receptor beta chains from one sample, sequenced in a study of cytomegalovirus exposure and HLA in healthy donors. Data came from immunoSEQ multiplex PCR; TCRdb stores just in-frame clones and leaves some out. The table lists about 180,000 clones, more than 70% of them singletons. The specimen was PBMCs. The receptor set was obtained from a girl aged 10-17 years in good health and CMV-seropositive. The CDR3 runs from the conserved cysteine through the conserved F or W. Fields, in order: V gene, clone size, J gene, D gene, CDR3 protein, CDR3 DNA. D genes are given only for firm matches. Clone size is given for some rows only: seen once, a few or many times, or a class if the clone is expanded.

V gene: TRBV7-9; clone size: few; J gene: TRBJ1-2; D gene: NA; CDR3 protein: CASSLVSVNYGYTF; CDR3 DNA: TGTGCCAGCAGCTTAGTTTCGGTTAACTATGGCTACACCTTC
V gene: TRBV9; clone size: NA; J gene: TRBJ2-1; D gene: NA; CDR3 protein: CASSVVSLASAGYNEQFF; CDR3 DNA: TGTGCCAGCAGCGTAGTTAGTCTGGCTAGCGCAGGCTACAATGAGCAGTTCTTC
V gene: TRBV19; clone size: NA; J gene: TRBJ1-5; D gene: NA; CDR3 protein: CASRNRVSDQPQHF; CDR3 DNA: TGTGCCAGTAGAAACAGGGTTAGCGATCAGCCCCAGCATTTT
V gene: TRBV11-2; clone size: NA; J gene: TRBJ1-2; D gene: TRBD1; CDR3 protein: CASSTGTGAFYGYTF; CDR3 DNA: TGTGCCAGCAGCACCGGGACAGGGGCCTTCTATGGCTACACCTTC
V gene: TRBV4-1; clone size: NA; J gene: TRBJ1-2; D gene: NA; CDR3 protein: CASSQGFNNNYSYTF; CDR3 DNA: TGCGCCAGCAGCCAAGGGTTCAATAATAACTATAGCTACACCTTC
V gene: TRBV5-1; clone size: NA; J gene: TRBJ1-5; D gene: NA; CDR3 protein: CASSVSGDSQPQHF; CDR3 DNA: TGCGCCAGCAGCGTATCAGGTGATAGTCAGCCCCAGCATTTT
V gene: TRBV5-6; clone size: NA; J gene: TRBJ2-7; D gene: TRBD1; CDR3 protein: CASSLRGTGWPYEQYF; CDR3 DNA: TGTGCCAGCAGCTTGAGGGGGACAGGGTGGCCCTACGAGCAGTACTTC
V gene: TRBV5-1; clone size: NA; J gene: TRBJ2-5; D gene: NA; CDR3 protein: CASSKPQGIGGETQYF; CDR3 DNA: TGCGCCAGCAGCAAGCCCCAGGGGATAGGGGGAGAGACCCAGTACTTC
V gene: TRBV9; clone size: NA; J gene: TRBJ1-1; D gene: NA; CDR3 protein: CASSVGQQNTEAFF; CDR3 DNA: TGTGCCAGCAGCGTAGGACAGCAGAACACTGAAGCTTTCTTT
V gene: TRBV10-1; clone size: few; J gene: TRBJ2-7; D gene: TRBD1; CDR3 protein: CASSEGGDRGHEQYF; CDR3 DNA: TGCGCCAGCAGTGAGGGCGGGGACAGGGGCCACGAGCAGTACTTC
V gene: TRBV19; clone size: NA; J gene: TRBJ2-6; D gene: TRBD2; CDR3 protein: CASSIFGTGGYGANVLTF; CDR3 DNA: TGTGCCAGTAGTATATTTGGAACCGGGGGGTATGGGGCCAACGTCCTGACTTTC
V gene: TRBV19; clone size: NA; J gene: TRBJ1-5; D gene: NA; CDR3 protein: CASKAAGQPQHF; CDR3 DNA: TGTGCCAGTAAGGCGGCAGGGCAGCCCCAGCATTTT
V gene: TRBV30; clone size: once; J gene: TRBJ2-6; D gene: TRBD1; CDR3 protein: CAWSPGTGGSSGANVLTF; CDR3 DNA: TGTGCCTGGAGCCCAGGGACAGGGGGTAGCTCTGGGGCCAACGTCCTGACTTTC
V gene: TRBV29-1; clone size: NA; J gene: TRBJ1-2; D gene: NA; CDR3 protein: CSVEGGRWPNYGYTF; CDR3 DNA: TGCAGCGTTGAAGGGGGCCGGTGGCCTAACTATGGCTACACCTTC
V gene: TRBV19; clone size: NA; J gene: TRBJ2-7; D gene: NA; CDR3 protein: CASSLAASSYEQYF; CDR3 DNA: TGTGCCAGTAGTTTAGCGGCTAGCTCCTACGAGCAGTACTTC
V gene: TRBV30; clone size: NA; J gene: TRBJ2-5; D gene: TRBD2; CDR3 protein: CAWSGLAGAVRDF; CDR3 DNA: TGTGCCTGGAGTGGACTAGCGGGAGCCGTCAGGGACTTC
V gene: TRBV7-6; clone size: once; J gene: TRBJ2-7; D gene: TRBD2; CDR3 protein: CASSFGLAGATSPYEQYF; CDR3 DNA: TGTGCCAGCAGCTTTGGACTAGCGGGAGCCACCTCCCCCTACGAGCAGTACTTC
V gene: TRBV6-5; clone size: NA; J gene: TRBJ1-5; D gene: NA; CDR3 protein: CASSYRGGQPQHF; CDR3 DNA: TGTGCCAGCAGTTACCGCGGGGGGCAGCCCCAGCATTTT
V gene: TRBV6-5; clone size: few; J gene: TRBJ2-3; D gene: NA; CDR3 protein: CASSYGLARTDTQYF; CDR3 DNA: TGTGCCAGCAGTTACGGGCTAGCTCGCACAGATACGCAGTATTTT
V gene: TRBV19; clone size: NA; J gene: TRBJ2-7; D gene: NA; CDR3 protein: CASSIGLSYEQYF; CDR3 DNA: TGTGCCAGTAGTATTGGACTGTCCTACGAGCAGTACTTC
V gene: TRBV27; clone size: NA; J gene: TRBJ1-3; D gene: TRBD1; CDR3 protein: CASRRTGGAFGNTIYF; CDR3 DNA: TGTGCCAGCAGGCGGACAGGGGGCGCGTTTGGAAACACCATATATTTT
V gene: TRBV27; clone size: NA; J gene: TRBJ2-7; D gene: TRBD2; CDR3 protein: CASSRELAGSYEQYF; CDR3 DNA: TGTGCCAGCAGTCGGGAATTAGCGGGTTCCTACGAGCAGTACTTC
V gene: TRBV7-9; clone size: NA; J gene: TRBJ2-2; D gene: TRBD2; CDR3 protein: CASSLPAGVVTGELFF; CDR3 DNA: TGTGCCAGCAGCTTACCAGCGGGAGTGGTTACCGGGGAGCTGTTTTTT
V gene: TRBV25-1; clone size: once; J gene: TRBJ1-1; D gene: TRBD1; CDR3 protein: CASSPGGFGDTEAFF; CDR3 DNA: TGTGCCAGCAGTCCAGGGGGGTTCGGAGACACTGAAGCTTTCTTT
V gene: TRBV28; clone size: NA; J gene: TRBJ2-6; D gene: TRBD1; CDR3 protein: CASADRAGANVLTF; CDR3 DNA: TGTGCCAGCGCCGACAGGGCTGGGGCCAACGTCCTGACTTTC
V gene: TRBV18; clone size: NA; J gene: TRBJ1-2; D gene: TRBD1; CDR3 protein: CASSPLTGKGYGYTF; CDR3 DNA: TGTGCCAGCTCACCACTGACAGGGAAAGGGTATGGCTACACCTTC
V gene: TRBV14; clone size: NA; J gene: TRBJ2-1; D gene: TRBD2; CDR3 protein: CASSHSLAGGGNEQFF; CDR3 DNA: TGTGCCAGCAGCCATAGTCTCGCGGGAGGGGGGAATGAGCAGTTCTTC
V gene: TRBV7-6; clone size: NA; J gene: TRBJ2-1; D gene: TRBD2; CDR3 protein: CASSLGLAGAPSSYNEQFF; CDR3 DNA: TGTGCCAGCAGCTTAGGACTAGCGGGAGCTCCCAGCTCCTACAATGAGCAGTTCTTC
V gene: TRBV5-1; clone size: NA; J gene: TRBJ2-3; D gene: NA; CDR3 protein: CASSLAGRGKLTQYF; CDR3 DNA: TGCGCCAGCAGCTTGGCCGGAAGAGGGAAGCTCACGCAGTATTTT